Presented here are 20 T cell receptor beta chains from one specimen sequenced in a study of lymphopenia after photon versus proton radiotherapy. Measured with immunoSEQ multiplex PCR; TCRdb has only the in-frame clones, and not every one. The sample consists of roughly 40,000 clones, about 82% of them appearing once. The sequencing here drew on peripheral blood, taken from a patient treated with proton-based radiotherapy. The receptor set was obtained from a woman in her 70s with pancreatic cancer. Some clones in this sample may be carry-over from other donors' samples.

This clone was counted a single time. V is TRBV15 and J is TRBJ2-3, with 7 bases aligning to TRBD1. The CDR3 loop spans 19 amino acids. The germline CDR1 and CDR2 sequences are LNHNV and YYDKDF (reference sequence). V lost 1 base to trimming and J lost 2 bases; unmatched junction nucleotides: 15. Written as DNA, the CDR3 is TGTGCCACCAGCAGAGCAACCCTCCTACAGGGGCCCGACACAGATACGCAGTATTTT. It is translated as CATSRATLLQGPDTDTQYF.

The CDR3 nucleotides are TGTGCCAGCAGTTTAGGCGCCAGGGGCTACGAGCAGTACTTC. It is translated as CASSLGARGYEQYF. The chain combines TRBV27 with TRBJ2-7; tentatively, D is TRBD1 (6 bases). The V end was cut by 2 bases, the J end by 3 bases, with 11 bases between. Germline CDR1 and CDR2: MNHEY and SMNVEV (reference sequence). There are 14 residues in the CDR3.

The CDR3 bases are TGTGCCAGCAGCCAAAGGACTAGTTCCTACAATGAGCAGTTCTTC. It codes for CASSQRTSSYNEQFF. This sequence joins TRBV14 and TRBJ2-1; 7 bases fit TRBD2. The V and J ends lost 2 bases and 1 base, in that order; junction bases with no gene match: 2. The CDR3 length is 15 residues. Germline CDR1 and CDR2: SGHDN and FVKESK.

The CDR3 reads CASSEAPTLGSISYNEQFF. The DNA of the CDR3 is TGTGCCAGCAGTGAAGCTCCCACTCTGGGCAGCATCTCCTACAATGAGCAGTTCTTC. The rearrangement uses TRBV6-1 and TRBJ2-1; D is unresolved. The CDR3 sequence is 19 residues long. CDR1 MNHNS and CDR2 SASEGT come from the germline V gene. The V gene lost 0 bases and the J gene lost 0 bases, with 18 bases spanning the gap.

This chain links TRBV6-6 with TRBJ1-6, with D hard to call. Germline CDR1 reads MNHNY; CDR2 reads SVGAGI (reference sequence). This CDR3 contains 13 residues. Trimming pared 0 bases from V and 9 bases from J, leaving 6 bases between. The CDR3 bases are TGTGCCAGCAGTTACTCCGGGGTTTCACCCCTCCACTTT. It specifies CASSYSGVSPLHF.

The chain carries TRBV29-1 and TRBJ1-2; TRBD1 is a possible D gene (5 bases). This CDR3 has 12 amino acids. The V end was cut by 7 bases, the J end by 6 bases, with 15 bases between. Germline V CDR1 and CDR2: SQVTM, ANQGSEA. The DNA of the CDR3 is TGCAGCGCGACTGAGGGGATTCATGGCTACACCTTC. Protein: CSATEGIHGYTF. The full variable domain, with the rest looked up from reference TRBV29-1 and TRBJ1-2, is SAVISQKPSRDICQRGTSLTIQCQVDSQVTMMFWYRQQPGQSLTLIATANQGSEATYESGFVIDKFPISRPNLTFSTLTVSNMSPEDSSIYLCSATEGIHGYTFGSGTRLTVV.

The chain employs TRBV7-9 and TRBJ2-7; D gene ambiguous. The germline V gene encodes CDR1 SEHNR and CDR2 FQNEAQ (reference sequence). The CDR3 sequence is 15 residues long. V gave up 5 bases and J gave up 0 bases, with 14 bases separating them. CDR3 in amino acids: CASSPPFGISYEQYF. CDR3 bases: TGTGCCAGCAGCCCCCCGTTTGGGATCTCCTACGAGCAGTACTTC.

The V and J genes are TRBV7-9 and TRBJ2-1, with 11 bases that match TRBD2. CDR1 and CDR2 (germline): SEHNR, FQNEAQ (reference sequence). The CDR3 is 15 residues long. V lost 2 bases, J lost 3 bases, and 0 bases stayed unmatched. CDR3 residues: CASSLTSGGYNEQFF. The CDR3 DNA sequence: TGTGCCAGCAGCTTAACTAGCGGGGGCTACAATGAGCAGTTCTTC.

The chain employs TRBV10-3 and TRBJ2-2, with D perhaps being TRBD1 or TRBD2 (5 bases each). The ends were cut back, 7 bases at V and 0 bases at J, with 15 bases in the middle. CDR1 and CDR2 (germline): ENHRY, SYGVKD. The CDR3 contains 16 residues. CDR3 residues: CAITGHGGTNTGELFF. DNA of the CDR3: TGTGCCATCACAGGGCACGGAGGTACGAACACCGGGGAGCTGTTTTTT.

This sequence joins TRBV11-3 and TRBJ1-1; no clear D. Germline assignment: CDR1 SGHNT and CDR2 YENEEA. Trimming removed 0 bases at V and 4 bases at J, with 6 bases between. The CDR3 extends over 13 amino acids. The CDR3: CASSLDVGTEAFF. The CDR3 bases are TGTGCCAGCAGCTTAGATGTGGGCACTGAAGCTTTCTTT.

The rearrangement uses TRBV7-9 and TRBJ1-4; tentatively, D is TRBD1 (6 bases). Trimming took 5 bases from V and 0 from J, leaving 10 bases between them. Germline V gene data show CDR1 as SEHNR and CDR2 as FQNEAQ (reference sequence). The CDR3 extends over 15 amino acids. The CDR3 DNA sequence: TGTGCCAGCAGCCACGGGACAACAACTAATGAAAAACTGTTTTTT. Its translation is CASSHGTTTNEKLFF.

This clone was picked up one time. The genes are TRBV18 and TRBJ1-2; possible D gene TRBD1, 5 bases. Germline CDR1 KGHSH, CDR2 LQKENI. The V gene lost 2 bases and the J gene lost 7 bases, with 17 bases spanning the gap. The CDR3 is made up of 15 amino acids. The CDR3 DNA is TGTGCCAGCTCACCAACATTTGGGGGTAATGGTGGCTACACCTTC. This translates into CASSPTFGGNGGYTF.

This clone occurred once. The rearrangement joins TRBV10-3 to TRBJ2-3, with 9 positions matching TRBD1. CDR3 size: 13 residues. Germline V CDR1 and CDR2: ENHRY, SYGVKD. V trimming: 4 bases; J trimming: 4 bases; junction bases outside the gene matches: 0. The CDR3 DNA reads as TGTGCCATCAGTGGACAGGGGGCAGATACGCAGTATTTT. This encodes CAISGQGADTQYF.

The J gene is TRBJ1-3, the V gene TRBV19; 11 nucleotides match TRBD1. CDR3 length equals 16 residues. V lost 7 bases, J lost 0 bases, and 5 bases stayed unmatched. The germline CDR1 and CDR2 sequences are LNHDA and SQIVND (reference sequence). The CDR3 bases are TGTGCCAGTAACTCCGGGACAGGGGGCTCTGGAAACACCATATATTTT. Its translation: CASNSGTGGSGNTIYF.

This clone was observed a single time. This chain links TRBV7-6 with TRBJ2-4, with 8 positions matching TRBD2. The CDR3 loop spans 18 amino acids. Per the germline V gene, CDR1 is SGHVS and CDR2 is FNYEAQ. V shed 1 base, J shed 0 bases, and the junction held 8 bases outside the gene matches. In DNA form, the CDR3 reads TGTGCCAGCAGCTTAGGGGCGGGAGGCGTGCAAGCCAAAAACATTCAGTACTTC. Its protein is CASSLGAGGVQAKNIQYF. The whole variable domain, remainder taken from reference TRBV7-6 and TRBJ2-4, is GAGVSQSPRYKVTKRGQDVALRCDPISGHVSLYWYRQALGQGPEFLTYFNYEAQQDKSGLPNDRFSAERPEGSISTLTIQRTEQRDSAMYRCASSLGAGGVQAKNIQYFGAGTRLSVL.

The CDR3 spells CASSSLAGEVDTQYF. The CDR3 DNA follows: TGTGCCAGCTCCTCACTAGCGGGAGAGGTAGATACGCAGTATTTT. The rearrangement uses TRBV25-1 and TRBJ2-3; TRBD2 aligns across 11 bases. Trimming at V came to 8 bases and at J to 5 bases, leaving 9 bases not matched to a gene. CDR1 MGHDK and CDR2 SYGVNS come from the germline V gene. This CDR3 is built from 15 residues.

The chain links TRBV7-2 to TRBJ1-3, with 7 nucleotides matching TRBD1. This CDR3 comprises 15 residues. V was clipped by 2 bases and J by 8 bases; unmatched bases: 9. CDR1 is SGHTA, CDR2 FQGNSA, per germline. In nucleotides, the CDR3 is TGTGCCAGCAGCTTACAGCCTAGGCAGGGGGACACCATATATTTT. As protein: CASSLQPRQGDTIYF.

This clone has only a few counts. The chain is built from TRBV30 and TRBJ1-2; D might be TRBD1 (5 bases). CDR1 and CDR2 (germline): GTSNPN, SVGIG (reference sequence). The V gene lost 2 bases and the J gene lost 0 bases, with 7 bases spanning the gap. The CDR3 loop spans 13 amino acids. CDR3 sequence reads: CAWSRGANYGYTF. The CDR3 bases are TGTGCCTGGAGTCGGGGGGCTAACTATGGCTACACCTTC.

Details on this clone: The sample carries other DNA sequences with the same CDR3. V is TRBV7-9 and J is TRBJ2-3; D might be TRBD2 (6 bases). CDR1 is SEHNR and CDR2 is FQNEAQ in the germline V gene (reference sequence). This CDR3 is 14 amino acids long. Trimming took 4 bases from V and 6 from J, leaving 14 bases between them. The CDR3 DNA is TGTGCCAGCAGCTCGGACGGGGGAGCTGATACGCAGTATTTT. It translates to CASSSDGGADTQYF.

J is TRBJ2-6 and V is TRBV4-2; a possible D gene is TRBD1 (5 bases). CDR1 is LGHNA and CDR2 is YNFKEQ in the germline V gene. This CDR3 has 18 residues. Trimming pared 1 base from V and 0 bases from J, leaving 13 bases between. This chain's CDR3 is CASSQAALQVSGANVLTF. The CDR3 coding sequence is TGTGCCAGCAGCCAAGCTGCCCTACAGGTCTCTGGGGCCAACGTCCTGACTTTC.